This is a list of T cell receptor beta chains from one sample in a study of shared clonotypes between healthy human individuals. Clones were read by immunoSEQ multiplex PCR, and TCRdb kept only the in-frame ones, dropping some. The sample includes about 1 million clones, 75% of them seen just once. Input material: memory CD4+ T cells sorted from blood. These receptors all come from a young man in good health. The CDR3 runs from the conserved cysteine through the conserved F or W. D genes are given only for firm matches. Clone sizes are given selectively: once, few, many, or a class where the clone is expanded.

TRBJ1-4 TRBV30 many NA TGTGCCTCGCAACGGGGGGTCGGGGATGAAAAACTGTTTTTT CASQRGVGDEKLFF
TRBJ2-2 TRBV18 NA NA TGTGCCAGCTCACTTAACACAGCCGTAGAGAACACCGGGGAGCTGTTTTTT CASSLNTAVENTGELFF
TRBJ1-4 TRBV5-1 NA TRBD1 TGCGCCAGCAGCTCAGGGGGCGATGGGGAAAAACTGTTTTTT CASSSGGDGEKLFF
TRBJ2-2 TRBV7-9 NA TRBD1 TGTGCCAGCAGCCTCCCGACAGGGGGAAACACCGGGGAGCTGTTTTTT CASSLPTGGNTGELFF
TRBJ1-2 TRBV5-1 NA NA TGCGCCAGCAGGGGGTCAGGTGGCTACACCTTC CASRGSGGYTF
TRBJ1-1 TRBV20-1 NA NA TGCAGTGCTAGTTTAGACAGGGAAGCTTTCTTT CSASLDREAFF
TRBJ2-1 TRBV14 NA NA TGTGCCAGCAGCCACCGGGACTTCTGGGCGGATTATGAGCAGTTCTTC CASSHRDFWADYEQFF
TRBJ2-5 TRBV6-5 NA TRBD1 TGTGCCAGCAGTTACTCTCAGGGCAGGGGGCAAGAGACCCAGTACTTC CASSYSQGRGQETQYF
TRBJ2-1 TRBV21-1 NA NA TGTGCCAGCAGCAAAGAGGAAACTAGCGGGAGGCCCACAGCCTCTCCCTCCTACAATGAGCAGTTCTTC CASSKEETSGRPTASPSYNEQFF
TRBJ1-6 TRBV11-2 NA TRBD1 TGTGCCAGCAGCTCCCCTCCGGGACAGCATCTCCGAAGCTCACCCCTCCACTTT CASSSPPGQHLRSSPLHF
TRBJ2-7 TRBV6-1 NA NA TGTGCCAGCAGATCCGGGACATTCTACGAGCAGTACTTC CASRSGTFYEQYF
TRBJ2-7 TRBV9 NA NA TGTGCCAGCAGCGTTTCGGACGGACCCTACGAGCAGTACTTC CASSVSDGPYEQYF
TRBJ2-3 TRBV9 NA NA TGTGCCAGCAGCGTAGCAGCAGGGGCCGGAGATACGCAGTATTTT CASSVAAGAGDTQYF
TRBJ2-3 TRBV10-3 NA NA TGTGCCATCCGGGACTCTCAAGGTCGGCTTAGCACAGATACGCAGTATTTT CAIRDSQGRLSTDTQYF
TRBJ1-4 TRBV30 NA TRBD1 TGTGCCTGGAGTGCGGGACAGACTAATGAAAAACTGTTTTTT CAWSAGQTNEKLFF
TRBJ2-1 TRBV28 NA NA TGTGCCAGCAGTTTGGCCGGGACGGCGAGTTACAATGAGCAGTTCTTC CASSLAGTASYNEQFF